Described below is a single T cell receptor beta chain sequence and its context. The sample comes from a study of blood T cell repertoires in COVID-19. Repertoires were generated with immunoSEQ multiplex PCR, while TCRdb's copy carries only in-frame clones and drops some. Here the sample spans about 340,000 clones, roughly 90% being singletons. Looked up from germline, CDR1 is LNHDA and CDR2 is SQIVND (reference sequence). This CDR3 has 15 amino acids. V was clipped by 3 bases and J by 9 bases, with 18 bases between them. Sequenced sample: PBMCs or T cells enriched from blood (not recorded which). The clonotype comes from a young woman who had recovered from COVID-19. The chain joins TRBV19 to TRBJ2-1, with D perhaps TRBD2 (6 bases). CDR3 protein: CASSIEGGRFGEQFF. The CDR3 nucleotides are TGTGCCAGTAGTATTGAGGGAGGACGATTCGGTGAGCAGTTCTTC.